Shown below are 24 T cell receptor beta chains from a single sample sequenced in a study of blood T cell repertoires in COVID-19. Clones were read by immunoSEQ multiplex PCR, and TCRdb kept only the in-frame ones, dropping some. The sample shows 140,000 to 150,000 clones, 75% to 90% of them seen only once. Sequencing was carried out using peripheral blood. The receptor source for this set is a man between 18 and 35 years old with COVID-19, enrolled during active disease.

V gene TRBV7-6 combines with J gene TRBJ2-5; D might be TRBD1 (5 bases). V dropped 1 base and J dropped 0 bases, with 9 bases sitting between them. CDR3 length: 15 amino acids. Per germline, CDR1 SGHVS and CDR2 FNYEAQ. CDR3 region: CASSLEPGYQETQYF. In nucleotides, the CDR3 is TGTGCCAGCAGCTTAGAGCCAGGGTACCAAGAGACCCAGTACTTC.

The V and J genes are TRBV2 and TRBJ1-5; 10 nucleotides agree with TRBD1. The V segment lost 5 bases and the J segment 7 bases; nucleotides outside the gene matches: 5. The germline gives CDR1 SNHLY, CDR2 FYNNEI. CDR3 length: 14 amino acids. CDR3 DNA: TGTGCCAGCAGTAGGGACAGGGGATACCAGCCCCAGCATTTT. Translating it yields CASSRDRGYQPQHF.

The V and J genes are TRBV5-1 and TRBJ2-7; TRBD1 matches 8 bases. The V segment lost 4 bases and the J segment 2 bases; nucleotides outside the gene matches: 5. The CDR3 contains 14 residues. Per the germline V gene, CDR1 is SGHRS and CDR2 is YFSETQ. CDR3 protein: CASSPRDRTYEQYF. DNA of the CDR3: TGCGCCAGCAGCCCCCGGGACAGGACCTACGAGCAGTACTTC.

This chain joins TRBV7-9 and TRBJ2-7; unclear D gene. The CDR3 has 13 amino acids. The germline V gene encodes CDR1 SEHNR and CDR2 FQNEAQ (reference sequence). V lost 5 bases and J lost 4, with 12 bases in between. This CDR3 reads CASSTDGGYEQYF. The CDR3 nucleotides are TGTGCCAGCAGCACCGACGGCGGTTACGAGCAGTACTTC.

The chain links TRBV19 to TRBJ1-5; 7 bases agree with TRBD1. The CDR3 has 13 residues. CDR1 and CDR2 from the germline V gene are LNHDA and SQIVND (reference sequence). V gave up 5 bases and J gave up 2 bases; unmatched junction bases: 0. The CDR3 DNA is TGTGCCAGTAGTGGGACAGGCAATCAGCCCCAGCATTTT. Translated, it gives CASSGTGNQPQHF.

The J gene is TRBJ2-7, the V gene TRBV15; 10 bases are shared with TRBD1. Germline V gene data show CDR1 as LNHNV and CDR2 as YYDKDF (reference sequence). The CDR3 extends over 15 amino acids. Unmatched junction bases numbered 2, after V lost 2 bases and J lost 1 base. For the CDR3, the DNA is TGTGCCACCAGCAGACCGGGACAGGGGTCCTACGAGCAGTACTTC. Its translation is CATSRPGQGSYEQYF.

The V call is TRBV28, the J call TRBJ1-2; 7 positions agree with TRBD1. The V gene's germline CDR1 is MDHEN and CDR2 SYDVKM. CDR3 length: 15 amino acids. J was trimmed by 7 bases and V by 5 bases; bases with no gene match: 13. The CDR3 spells CASSVQQGYNSGYTF. CDR3 bases: TGTGCCAGCAGTGTCCAACAGGGGTATAATTCTGGCTACACCTTC.

The CDR3 sequence: CASGQDTRINQPQHF. DNA for the CDR3: TGCGCCAGCGGGCAAGACACCCGTATTAATCAGCCCCAGCATTTT. The chain recombines TRBV23-1 with TRBJ1-5; D call uncertain. TRBV23-1 is sorted into the ORF group, with uncertain function. V was cut by 8 bases and J by 4 bases, with 18 bases left in between. The CDR3 contains 15 residues.

The chain recombines TRBV29-1 with TRBJ2-2; 8 bases are a match to TRBD1. J was trimmed by 4 bases and V by 5 bases; bases with no gene match: 6. Germline lookup yields CDR1 SQVTM and CDR2 ANQGSEA. The CDR3 runs to 14 residues. The DNA of the CDR3 is TGCAGCGTTAGACAGGGGTTCGGCACCGGGGAGCTGTTTTTT. Translated, it gives CSVRQGFGTGELFF.

Regarding this clone: This could be a read error, since a much larger clone is one nucleotide away. Other DNA sequences of this sample code for an identical CDR3. This chain links TRBV27 with TRBJ2-7; 9 nucleotides agree with TRBD2. The CDR3 is 14 residues long. Germline CDR1 and CDR2: MNHEY and SMNVEV (reference sequence). The trim removed 2 bases at V and 2 bases at J, leaving 1 base unmatched. The CDR3 loop is CASSLAGGPYEQYF. As DNA, the CDR3 is TGTGCCAGCAGTTTAGCGGGAGGGCCCTACGAGCAGTACTTC.

This clone was counted a few times. The chain carries TRBV10-3 and TRBJ1-2, with D uncertain. Germline V lookup: CDR1 ENHRY, CDR2 SYGVKD. The V gene lost 6 bases and the J gene lost 5 bases, with 16 bases spanning the gap. The CDR3 covers 14 residues. The CDR3, as DNA: TGTGCCATCAGAGACCAAGGACTTTGGTATGGCTACACCTTC. This translates into CAIRDQGLWYGYTF.

This clone was counted only a few times. CDR3 amino acids: CASSVAGQGYEQYF. CDR3 DNA: TGTGCCAGCAGCGTAGCGGGACAGGGGTACGAGCAGTACTTC. The chain combines TRBV9 with TRBJ2-7, with 10 bases matching TRBD1. The CDR3 has 14 amino acids. V lost 0 bases, J lost 4 bases, and 1 base stayed unmatched. Germline V gene data show CDR1 as SGDLS and CDR2 as YYNGEE.

The chain uses TRBV5-1 and TRBJ2-5; possibly TRBD2 for D (5 bases). V shed 4 bases and J shed 4 bases, with 8 bases lying between them. This CDR3 region has 12 residues. In germline, CDR1 is SGHRS, CDR2 YFSETQ. CDR3 sequence (DNA): TGCGCCAGCAGCGCTAGCTTAGAGACCCAGTACTTC. Translation gives CASSASLETQYF.

V usage is TRBV12-2 and J usage is TRBJ1-5; TRBD1, as called in the table, went unchecked against the DNA. TRBV12-2 is recorded as a pseudogene. The length of the CDR3 is 21 residues. The CDR3 loop reads CASRLAQGAGAPRNSNQPQHF. CDR3 bases: TGTGCAAGTCGCTTAGCGCAAGGGGCAGGGGCTCCACGGAATAGCAATCAGCCCCAGCATTTT.

The rearrangement joins TRBV3-1 (or the pseudogene TRBV3-2) to TRBJ1-2; 7 nucleotides line up with TRBD1. This CDR3 has 13 amino acids. The junction had 3 bases not matched to a gene; V was cut back by 4 bases and J by 4 bases. Germline V gene lookup returns CDR1 LGHDT and CDR2 YNNKEL (reference sequence). The CDR3 region has the DNA TGTGCCAGCAGCCGGACAGGAGGCTATGGCTACACCTTC. Amino acids: CASSRTGGYGYTF.

The chain recombines TRBV5-1 with TRBJ2-7, with D perhaps TRBD2 (6 bases). Germline CDR1 reads SGHRS; CDR2 reads YFSETQ. V lost 2 bases and J 0 bases, leaving 21 bases between the germline ends. CDR3 length equals 18 residues. The CDR3 DNA sequence: TGCGCCAGCAGCTTCCATACGGGGAGCGGGCCCAGCTCCTACGAGCAGTACTTC. This codes for CASSFHTGSGPSSYEQYF. Full variable domain (remainder filled in from reference TRBV5-1 and TRBJ2-7): KAGVTQTPRYLIKTRGQQVTLSCSPISGHRSVSWYQQTPGQGLQFLFEYFSETQRNKGNFPGRFSGRQFSNSRSEMNVSTLELGDSALYLCASSFHTGSGPSSYEQYFGPGTRLTVT.

This chain joins TRBV12-3 or TRBV12-4 and TRBJ1-6; D remains ambiguous. The CDR3 is 13 amino acids. Trimming removed 6 bases from V and 8 bases from J, with 11 bases in between. CDR3: CASSYGSDSPLHF. CDR3 in DNA: TGTGCCAGCAGCTACGGTTCTGATTCACCCCTCCACTTT.

V usage is TRBV9 and J usage is TRBJ2-1, with D perhaps TRBD1 (6 bases). The germline V gene has CDR1 SGDLS and CDR2 YYNGEE. This CDR3 has 12 residues. Trimming cost V 3 bases and J 13 bases, with 14 bases left between them. CDR3 DNA: TGTGCCAGCAGCGAAACAGGGTCCGCACAGTTCTTC. It translates to CASSETGSAQFF.

This clone showed up many times. The chain links TRBV20-1 to TRBJ2-3; TRBD2 agrees at 8 bases. The CDR3 consists of 14 residues. Germline CDR1 reads DFQATT; CDR2 reads SNEGSKA (reference sequence). J was trimmed by 2 bases and V by 3 bases; bases with no gene match: 4. CDR3 loop: CSASKRGLTDTQYF. In nucleotides, the CDR3 is TGCAGTGCTAGTAAGCGGGGGCTCACAGATACGCAGTATTTT.

J is TRBJ1-2 and V is TRBV7-2, with 7 nucleotides matching TRBD1. The junction had 2 bases not matched to a gene; V was cut back by 2 bases and J by 2 bases. Germline loops: CDR1 SGHTA, CDR2 FQGNSA. The CDR3 loop spans 14 amino acids. This chain's CDR3 is CASSLSGQNYGYTF. The CDR3 bases are TGTGCCAGCAGCTTATCGGGACAGAACTATGGCTACACCTTC.

This clone appeared once. The rearrangement links TRBV18 to TRBJ2-7; D unclear. The V end was cut by 2 bases, the J end by 6 bases, with 14 bases between. The CDR3 loop spans 14 amino acids. The germline V gene has CDR1 KGHSH and CDR2 LQKENI. The CDR3 nucleotides read TGTGCCAGCTCACCAGCGACTGATATTAGCGAGCAGTACTTC. Translating gives CASSPATDISEQYF.

The genes are TRBV13 and TRBJ2-1, with D tentatively TRBD2 (6 bases). This CDR3 region has 14 residues. Per germline, CDR1 PRHDT and CDR2 FYEKMQ (reference sequence). V gave up 5 bases and J gave up 3 bases, with 11 bases separating them. CDR3 sequence: CASSGRDFYNEQFF. DNA for the CDR3: TGTGCCAGCAGCGGGCGGGACTTCTACAATGAGCAGTTCTTC.

The CDR3 sequence is CASSQVYANGNQPQHF. CDR3 bases: TGTGCCAGCAGCCAAGTTTATGCGAACGGCAATCAGCCCCAGCATTTT. This chain connects TRBV3-1 (or the pseudogene TRBV3-2) to TRBJ1-5, with D unresolved. Trimming removed 1 base at V and 2 bases at J, with 12 bases between. The V gene's germline CDR1 is LGHDT and CDR2 YNNKEL (reference sequence). The CDR3 loop spans 16 amino acids.

V is TRBV14 and J is TRBJ2-3, with D unresolved. V was pared by 5 bases and J by 0 bases, with 3 bases between. Germline-derived CDR1 and CDR2 are SGHDN and FVKESK. The CDR3 is 12 amino acids. CDR3 residues: CASSGSTDTQYF. The DNA of the CDR3 is TGTGCCAGCAGCGGCAGCACAGATACGCAGTATTTT.